This TCR beta chain appears in the sequencing data of a study of cytomegalovirus exposure and HLA in healthy donors. Findings and caveats of the study: Some highly shared sequence variants likely arose as a pipeline artifact. Fewer N-insertions than the approximately 700-donor mean were reportedly shown by an Asian-associated ancestry cluster in a later analysis. Among the most significant clusters, several appeared linked to common viral pathogens in a later analysis.

V lost 2 bases to trimming and J lost 6 bases; unmatched junction nucleotides: 12. There are 15 residues in the CDR3. Germline CDR1 SQVTM, CDR2 ANQGSEA. It was with 60 Vbeta and 13 Jbeta primers that the PCR ran. Profiling relied on immunoSEQ multiplex PCR, and the TCRdb table lists in-frame clones only, not all of them. The sample contains approximately 160,000 clones, more than 70% of which appear only once. This clone was seen only once. The antigen is unknown. The TCR originated in a boy younger than 10 in good health and CMV-seronegative. Sequencing was performed on PBMCs. The gene calls are TRBV29-1 and TRBJ1-1; 7 bases fit TRBD1. The CDR3 sequence: CSVESEGAGDAEAFF. The CDR3 DNA sequence: TGCAGCGTTGAAAGCGAGGGGGCAGGGGATGCTGAAGCTTTCTTT. The full variable domain, in which reference TRBV29-1 and TRBJ1-1 provide the parts outside the CDR3, is SAVISQKPSRDICQRGTSLTIQCQVDSQVTMMFWYRQQPGQSLTLIATANQGSEATYESGFVIDKFPISRPNLTFSTLTVSNMSPEDSSIYLCSVESEGAGDAEAFFGQGTRLTVV.